Detailed here is one T cell receptor beta chain. It has no known antigen specificity. No base quality information exists; no much larger clone differs at one position. The data belong to a study of vaccination effects on CD4 cells after COVID-19 (dated by TCRdb to 2021 to 2024). Concerning the study at large: In the ViraFEST assay, PBMC were stimulated with viral peptide pools, and antigen-specific CD4+ T cell clonotypes were then identified by expansion using TCR sequencing. Participants received two doses of either the BNT162b2 or the mRNA-1273 mRNA SARS-CoV-2 vaccine. A few million PBMC per well were cultured with approximately 10 ug/ml peptides in IMDM containing around 5% human AB serum, approximately 10 IU/ml IL-2 and gentamicin. The study compared SARS-CoV-2 spike-specific CD4+ TCR repertoires before and after mRNA vaccination in COVID-19 convalescent patients and infection-naive vaccine recipients. Altogether, roughly 10 COVID-19 convalescent patients and several SARS-CoV-2-naive healthy vaccine recipients made up the full study. In the study, cultures from other donors were sequenced using the Oncomine TCR Beta short-read assay on an Illumina iSeq 100. Paper-wide results and their limitations: The study was limited by a small number of convalescent patients and lacked early post-infection timepoints. Among healthy vaccine recipients, nearly all vaccine-induced clones were SARS-CoV-2 mono-reactive, and only 1 of 255 was cross-reactive with common cold coronaviruses. Clones induced by infection and clones induced by vaccination both contracted markedly at late timepoints after vaccination, which fits with T cell responses waning over time.

To prepare the library, the immunoSEQ multiplex PCR assay was applied. DNA from the cultured, isolated CD4+ T cells was subjected to TCR beta CDR3 sequencing. Per the original workflow: The analysis removed non-productive TCR sequences, trimmed reads to the CDR3 region, and retained only CDR3s that were 7 or more amino acids long. The MANAFEST web app was used to pick out antigen-specific clonotypes by comparing their expansion in peptide wells with that in reference cultures. For clones to be considered positive, expansion at FDR<0.05 versus reference and all other wells, an odds ratio above 5, and a frequency above 0.1% in two replicate wells were required. Cross-reactive clonotypes were defined as significantly expanded in SARS-CoV-2 spike wells and in at least one common cold coronavirus spike condition. Levenshtein distance calculated with the stringdist R package was used to assess CDR3 similarity, and unrooted trees were constructed with ape in R 3.6.1. Entries here come from immuneACCESS through TCRdb and include only in-frame sequences with V and J called. Some clones fail to appear in such tables; in the studies checked, an unresolved V gene covers under half of the shortfall, and the cause of the remainder is unknown. The V and J calls and the clone size are those of that table, but D and trimming were determined from the DNA. The sample table contains 70,000 to 85,000 clones; only one count was recorded for approximately 77% of them. The top ten constitute over 2% of the sample.

V trim: 6 bases; J trim: 3 bases; unmatched bases: 5. The germline V gene encodes CDR1 SGHTA and CDR2 FQGNSA. The CDR3 has 16 amino acids, counting the end cysteine and phenylalanine. The only DNA kept is the CDR3, 48 bases in frame from the first base. After around 10 days of culture, CD4+ T cells were isolated with the EasySep CD4+ T cell isolation kit. None of the healthy vaccine recipients had a prior SARS-CoV-2 infection, which was confirmed by nucleocapsid antibody tests that came back negative both before and after vaccination. Half of the culture medium was replaced with fresh IL-2-containing medium on days 3 and 7. Unless noted otherwise, every peptide stimulation condition was cultured in triplicate wells. Using Ficoll-Paque Plus gradient centrifugation, PBMC were separated from whole blood and then either used fresh or cryopreserved at -140C. The QIAamp micro DNA kit was used to extract genomic DNA from the cultured CD4+ T cells.

The V and J segments used are TRBV7-2 and TRBJ2-2, and 12 junctional nucleotides match TRBD2. The sequence derives from a human donor who received a COVID-19 vaccine. The sample in question was CD4+ T cells from PBMCs cultured without peptide, obtained before COVID-19 vaccination. The base sequence is TGTGCCAGCAGACTCCTAGCGGGGGGGTACACCGGGGAGCTGTTTTTT. This gives the protein CASRLLAGGYTGELFF.